A single sample is the source of the 27 T cell receptor beta chains below, sequenced in a study of identical twins. TCRdb re-derived calls from the 5' RACE reads in MiXCR, one entry per CDR3 protein. The sample yields 500,000 to 700,000 distinct CDR3 sequences, roughly 7.2% seen once. This same sample was also part of a study on yellow fever vaccine responses in identical twins.

Sequenced material: PBMCs. These receptors were collected from a young woman in good health.

There are many counts of this clonotype. The genes are TRBV2 and TRBJ2-7; 7 bases match TRBD1. V gave up 4 bases and J gave up 0 bases; unmatched junction bases: 3. CDR1 SNHLY and CDR2 FYNNEI come from the germline V gene. CDR3 size: 14 residues. Written as DNA, the CDR3 is TGTGCCAGCAGTGCCGACAGGGTCTCCTACGAGCAGTACTTC. It is translated as CASSADRVSYEQYF.

This clonotype occurred many times. The chain joins TRBV5-5 to TRBJ2-1, with 10 bases lining up with TRBD2. From germline, CDR1 is SGHKS and CDR2 YYEKEE (reference sequence). The trim removed 1 base at V and 3 bases at J, leaving 4 bases unmatched. The CDR3 length is 16 residues. The DNA of the CDR3 is TGTGCCAGCAGCTTGAGGTTAGCGGGGGGCTACAATGAGCAGTTCTTC. Protein: CASSLRLAGGYNEQFF.

The chain links TRBV10-3 to TRBJ2-7; D unresolved. Trimming left V 10 bases short and J 2 bases short, with 12 bases between. Per germline, CDR1 ENHRY and CDR2 SYGVKD. The CDR3 runs 12 residues. CDR3 DNA: TGTGCCACAAAGACCTTGACCTACGAGCAGTACTTC. Protein: CATKTLTYEQYF.

This chain joins TRBV27 and TRBJ2-1; D perhaps matches TRBD1 (6 bases). CDR1 MNHEY and CDR2 SMNVEV come from the germline V gene (reference sequence). The CDR3 totals 15 residues. With 5 bases removed from V and 5 bases from J, the gap between germline ends came to 16 bases. The CDR3 sequence: CASSLQGAGHNEQFF. CDR3 coding DNA: TGTGCCAGCAGTCTACAGGGCGCTGGGCACAATGAGCAGTTCTTC.

The chain is built from TRBV11-2 and TRBJ2-1; TRBD2 aligns across 10 bases. Germline V gives CDR1 SGHAT, CDR2 FQNNGV. J gave up 6 bases and V 5 bases, and 10 bases lay outside the gene matches. The CDR3 has 16 amino acids. Here the CDR3 DNA reads TGTGCCAGCAGCCTACGAGGGCTAGCGGGAGCCAATGAGCAGTTCTTC. Protein: CASSLRGLAGANEQFF.

This clonotype was seen only a few times. This rearrangement joins TRBV4-1 to TRBJ2-5, with no clear D. There are 13 residues in the CDR3. Germline V gives CDR1 MGHRA, CDR2 YSYEKL. V was clipped by 1 base and J by 10 bases, with 13 bases between them. The DNA of the CDR3 is TGCGCCAGCAGCCAAGTGTGGGGTCAGGACCAGTACTTC. Its protein product is CASSQVWGQDQYF.

This clonotype has at least ten counts. The chain carries TRBV12-3 or TRBV12-4 and TRBJ2-5, with 8 nucleotides matching TRBD1. The CDR3 is made up of 14 amino acids. Trimming cost V 3 bases and J 4 bases; bases outside gene matches: 4. CDR3 nucleotide sequence: TGTGCCAGCAGTTTCGACGACAGGGGAGAGACCCAGTACTTC. The encoded protein is CASSFDDRGETQYF.

The chain links TRBV5-6 to TRBJ2-2, with TRBD2 matching over 11 bases. The CDR3 has 17 amino acids. In germline, CDR1 is SGHDT, CDR2 YYEEEE. V lost 0 bases, J lost 4 bases, and 5 bases stayed unmatched. Here the CDR3 reads CASSLGLAGGATGELFF. As DNA, the CDR3 is TGTGCCAGCAGCTTGGGTCTAGCGGGAGGCGCCACCGGGGAGCTGTTTTTT.

V gene TRBV11-3 combines with J gene TRBJ2-7; D is perhaps TRBD1 (5 bases). V lost 2 bases and J 4 bases, leaving 12 bases between the germline ends. This CDR3 has 14 amino acids. Per the germline V gene, CDR1 is SGHNT and CDR2 is YENEEA. The CDR3 loop reads CASSLIRQFYEQYV. CDR3 bases: TGTGCCAGCAGCTTAATCCGACAGTTTTACGAGCAGTACGTC.

V is TRBV7-2 and J is TRBJ2-7; D is possibly TRBD1 (6 bases). Germline V gene data show CDR1 as SGHTA and CDR2 as FQGNSA. The CDR3 has 15 residues. The ends were cut back, 3 bases at V and 5 bases at J, with 17 bases in the middle. The CDR3 protein is CASSFSRTEVHEQYF. The CDR3 region has the DNA TGTGCCAGCAGCTTCTCCAGGACAGAGGTCCACGAGCAGTACTTC. The variable domain in full, completed from reference TRBV7-2 and TRBJ2-7, reads GAGVSQSPSNKVTEKGKDVELRCDPISGHTALYWYRQSLGQGLEFLIYFQGNSAPDKSGLPSDRFSAERTGGSVSTLTIQRTQQEDSAVYLCASSFSRTEVHEQYFGPGTRLTVT.

This clonotype was recorded many times. This chain uses TRBV28 with TRBJ2-3; TRBD2 matches at 7 bases. CDR1 and CDR2 (germline): MDHEN, SYDVKM. Trimming removed 0 bases from V and 2 bases from J; junction bases left unmatched: 5. This CDR3 region has 16 residues. The CDR3 region has the DNA TGTGCCAGCAGTTTATGGGGGAGGGACTACACAGATACGCAGTATTTT. Encoded protein: CASSLWGRDYTDTQYF.

V gene TRBV20-1 combines with J gene TRBJ1-6, with no clear D. V gave up 0 bases and J gave up 7 bases, with 13 bases separating them. The CDR3 extends over 15 amino acids. Germline loops: CDR1 DFQATT, CDR2 SNEGSKA (reference sequence). The CDR3 loop reads CSARDNSRRNSPLHF. In nucleotides, the CDR3 is TGCAGTGCTAGAGATAACAGTCGACGGAATTCACCCCTCCACTTT.

This clonotype was seen repeatedly, ten times or more. The chain recombines TRBV5-1 with TRBJ1-1; maybe TRBD1 (5 bases). CDR1 and CDR2 (germline): SGHRS, YFSETQ. This CDR3 spans 16 amino acids. Trimming removed 4 bases from V and 1 base from J, with 17 bases in between. CDR3 residues: CASSPTTAQENTEAFF. The CDR3 DNA follows: TGCGCCAGCAGCCCTACAACGGCACAGGAGAACACTGAAGCTTTCTTT.

This clonotype was seen a handful of times. The V gene is TRBV9, the J gene TRBJ2-3; D remains ambiguous. V was clipped by 3 bases and J by 0 bases, with 17 bases between them. The length of the CDR3 is 17 residues. CDR1 and CDR2 from the germline V gene are SGDLS and YYNGEE. CDR3 loop: CASSAPTQDLSTDTQYF. The CDR3 coding sequence is TGTGCCAGCAGCGCCCCCACCCAGGATCTTAGCACAGATACGCAGTATTTT.

The chain carries TRBV7-6 and TRBJ1-6, with D possibly matching TRBD1 (6 bases). Germline CDR1 is SGHVS and CDR2 is FNYEAQ. This CDR3 spans 17 amino acids. V lost 0 bases to trimming and J lost 0 bases, with 9 bases between them. CDR3 nucleotides: TGTGCCAGCAGCTTAGCGGGGACAAGCTCCTATAATTCACCCCTCCACTTT. Translated: CASSLAGTSSYNSPLHF.

This clonotype showed up just a few times. A junction end diverges from the germline sequence, so it may reflect a read error. The rearrangement joins TRBV11-2 to TRBJ2-1; 14 bases agree with TRBD2. The germline V gene has CDR1 SGHAT and CDR2 FQNNGV. The CDR3 covers 18 residues. As DNA, the CDR3 is TGTGCCAGCAGCTTTTGGGGGACTAGCGGGAGCTCCAACAATGAGCAGTTCTTC. This encodes CASSFWGTSGSSNNEQFF.

The genes are TRBV5-1 and TRBJ2-3; 9 bases match TRBD2. The CDR3 contains 16 residues. The germline V gene has CDR1 SGHRS and CDR2 YFSETQ. V gave up 0 bases and J gave up 4 bases; unmatched junction bases: 6. The CDR3 coding sequence is TGCGCCAGCAGCTTGGGCGGGAGGGCCCGGCCAGATACGCAGTATTTT. Translated, it gives CASSLGGRARPDTQYF.

This clonotype occurred many times. This sequence joins TRBV11-2 and TRBJ1-6; D unresolved. Trimming took 5 bases from V and 4 from J, leaving 9 bases between them. Germline V gene data show CDR1 as SGHAT and CDR2 as FQNNGV. This CDR3 comprises 14 residues. The CDR3 sequence is CASSTIGYNSPLHF. In DNA, the CDR3 is TGTGCCAGCAGCACGATAGGGTATAATTCACCCCTCCACTTT.

This clonotype was seen ten or more times. The V gene is TRBV11-1, the J gene TRBJ2-3; no clear D. The V end lost 4 bases, the J end lost 1 base, and 21 bases lay between the germline ends. Germline CDR1 SGHAT, CDR2 FQDESV (reference sequence). The CDR3 consists of 18 residues. The CDR3 is CASSSGKGPGFGTDTQYF. CDR3 DNA sequence: TGTGCCAGCAGCTCAGGAAAGGGCCCCGGGTTCGGCACAGATACGCAGTATTTT.

A few counts support this clonotype. The chain employs TRBV20-1 and TRBJ1-2, with D possibly matching TRBD1 (6 bases). Germline V CDR1 and CDR2: DFQATT, SNEGSKA (reference sequence). The CDR3 runs to 13 residues. Trimming left V 6 bases short and J 0 bases short, with 11 bases between. The CDR3 sequence is CSARQDPNYGYTF. The CDR3 DNA sequence: TGCAGTGCAAGACAGGACCCTAACTATGGCTACACCTTC.

This clonotype was detected ten times or more. The rearrangement uses TRBV12-3 or TRBV12-4 and TRBJ2-1, with 7 bases fitting TRBD2. The CDR3 is 16 amino acids. Trimming at V came to 6 bases and at J to 1 base, leaving 9 bases not matched to a gene. CDR3 DNA: TGTGCCAGCAGCGGTGGGGCGGGAGATTCCTACAATGAGCAGTTCTTC. Translating gives CASSGGAGDSYNEQFF.

In this sample, this clonotype turned up many times. The chain uses TRBV20-1 and TRBJ2-1; 9 bases match TRBD2. This CDR3 comprises 13 residues. CDR1 is DFQATT, CDR2 SNEGSKA, per germline (reference sequence). The CDR3 protein is CSWREGLGNEQFF. CDR3 coding DNA: TGCAGCTGGCGGGAGGGTTTAGGGAATGAGCAGTTCTTC.

The chain joins TRBV5-1 to TRBJ1-2, with unresolved D. Between the trimmed V and J ends, which lost 3 bases and 0 bases, there was a span of 9 bases. Germline loops: CDR1 SGHRS, CDR2 YFSETQ. The CDR3 runs 14 residues. Here the CDR3 DNA reads TGCGCCAGCAGCTCTGGAGGAGCTAACTATGGCTACACCTTC. It specifies CASSSGGANYGYTF.

This clonotype appeared many times. The chain links TRBV20-1 to TRBJ2-1; 7 bases match TRBD2. Germline-derived CDR1 and CDR2 are DFQATT and SNEGSKA (reference sequence). V was clipped by 0 bases and J by 7 bases; unmatched bases: 9. The CDR3 is 15 residues long. The chain's CDR3 is CSARDPAGLGNEQFF. CDR3 bases: TGCAGTGCTAGAGATCCAGCGGGACTCGGAAATGAGCAGTTCTTC.

This clonotype was counted a few times. The chain couples TRBV3-1 to TRBJ1-3; 7 bases line up with TRBD1. Germline V gene sequence: CDR1 LGHDT, CDR2 YNNKEL (reference sequence). CDR3 length: 16 residues. J gave up 0 bases and V 4 bases, and 6 bases lay outside the gene matches. The CDR3, as DNA: TGTGCCAGCAGCCCTCGGACAGGCTTCTCTGGAAACACCATATATTTT. Translated: CASSPRTGFSGNTIYF.

This clonotype was seen many times. The V call is TRBV11-2, the J call TRBJ1-1; TRBD1 matches 11 bases. The V gene's germline CDR1 is SGHAT and CDR2 FQNNGV. V shed 1 base, J shed 6 bases, and the junction held 7 bases outside the gene matches. This CDR3 has 16 residues. The CDR3 DNA follows: TGTGCCAGCAGCTTAGGGGGGACAGGGGGGTCGGCTGAAGCTTTCTTT. This gives the protein CASSLGGTGGSAEAFF.

This clonotype was recorded at least ten times. This sequence joins TRBV24-1 and TRBJ2-5; weak D call: TRBD2 (6 bases). V was pared by 1 base and J by 2 bases, with 10 bases between. CDR1 is KGHDR and CDR2 is SFDVKD in the germline V gene. The CDR3 has 15 residues. CDR3 protein: CATSDLGGTQETQYF. DNA of the CDR3: TGTGCCACCAGTGATTTAGGAGGGACTCAAGAGACCCAGTACTTC.